Below are 25 T cell receptor beta chains sequenced from a single sample in a study of shared clonotypes between healthy human individuals. Assay: immunoSEQ multiplex PCR; the TCRdb copy retains only in-frame clones and omits some. The sample records some 2.1 million clones, roughly 95% being singletons. Cells designated naive CD8 were CD45RO-negative and were positively selected for CCR7, with terminally differentiated effector memory CD45RA+ cells excluded. Sequenced input: naive CD8+ T cells sorted from blood. Source of these receptors: a man between 18 and 29 years old in good health.

The rearrangement links TRBV10-1 to TRBJ2-7; 9 bases fit TRBD1. Germline V lookup: CDR1 WNHNN, CDR2 SYGVQD (reference sequence). Germline trimming cut 3 bases from V and 5 bases from J; bases unmatched to any gene: 5. The CDR3 runs 14 residues. CDR3 region: CASSEGTGWDEQYF. The CDR3 nucleotides read TGCGCCAGCAGTGAAGGGACAGGGTGGGACGAGCAGTACTTC.

V and J are TRBV13 and TRBJ1-1; tentatively, D is TRBD1 (5 bases). The V end was cut by 2 bases, the J end by 10 bases, with 23 bases between. The germline gives CDR1 PRHDT, CDR2 FYEKMQ (reference sequence). The CDR3 length is 16 residues. CDR3 amino acids: CASSLIVGGGGGRAFF. The CDR3 DNA is TGTGCCAGCAGCTTAATAGTAGGTGGTGGGGGTGGAAGAGCTTTCTTT.

The V gene is TRBV19, the J gene TRBJ1-4, with 10 bases lining up with TRBD1. Germline CDR1 reads LNHDA; CDR2 reads SQIVND (reference sequence). With 9 bases clipped from V and 8 bases from J, the junction kept 12 bases outside the gene matches. The CDR3 covers 15 residues. The CDR3 region is CASTVRDRGSEKLFF. The CDR3 nucleotides read TGTGCCAGCACGGTACGGGACAGGGGCAGCGAAAAACTGTTTTTT.

The chain combines TRBV9 with TRBJ2-1, with D unclear. The CDR3 spans 14 residues. Trimming removed 4 bases at V and 5 bases at J, with 13 bases between. CDR1 is SGDLS and CDR2 is YYNGEE in the germline V gene. The CDR3 DNA reads as TGTGCCAGCAGCCCTTGGCTTGGAGACAATGAGCAGTTCTTC. It codes for CASSPWLGDNEQFF. The full variable domain, its missing parts supplied by reference TRBV9 and TRBJ2-1, is DSGVTQTPKHLITATGQRVTLRCSPRSGDLSVYWYQQSLDQGLQFLIQYYNGEERAKGNILERFSAQQFPDLHSELNLSSLELGDSALYFCASSPWLGDNEQFFGPGTRLTVL.

This chain connects TRBV28 to TRBJ1-5, with D perhaps matching TRBD1 (5 bases). Germline lookup yields CDR1 MDHEN and CDR2 SYDVKM. V was clipped by 6 bases and J by 3 bases, with 12 bases between them. This CDR3 contains 14 residues. The CDR3 region is CASSPGYLNQPQHF. For the CDR3, the DNA is TGTGCCAGCAGCCCAGGGTACCTCAATCAGCCCCAGCATTTT. Filled out from reference TRBV28 and TRBJ1-5, the complete variable domain reads DVKVTQSSRYLVKRTGEKVFLECVQDMDHENMFWYRQDPGLGLRLIYFSYDVKMKEKGDIPEGYSVSREKKERFSLILESASTNQTSMYLCASSPGYLNQPQHFGDGTRLSIL.

This chain joins TRBV5-1 and TRBJ1-4; 7 nucleotides agree with TRBD1. Germline loops: CDR1 SGHRS, CDR2 YFSETQ. The CDR3 is 14 amino acids. V shed 0 bases and J 6 bases; nucleotides not matched to a gene: 2. The CDR3 loop reads CASSLDRGDEKLFF. The CDR3 DNA is TGCGCCAGCAGCTTGGACAGGGGTGATGAAAAACTGTTTTTT.

This rearrangement joins TRBV25-1 to TRBJ1-2, with 7 bases matching TRBD1. V was pared by 1 base and J by 7 bases, with 9 bases of the junction left unmatched. Germline-derived CDR1 and CDR2 are MGHDK and SYGVNS. This CDR3 has 15 residues. Written as DNA, the CDR3 is TGTGCCAGCAGTGAATCCTTAGGGGGCTTTGGTGGCTACACCTTC. Protein product: CASSESLGGFGGYTF.

The gene calls are TRBV10-1 and TRBJ1-1, with 10 bases matching TRBD1. The CDR3 length is 15 residues. V lost 3 bases, J lost 4 bases, and 5 bases stayed unmatched. CDR1 is WNHNN and CDR2 is SYGVQD in the germline V gene (reference sequence). Written as DNA, the CDR3 is TGCGCCAGCAGTGACCGGGACAGGGGACCCACTGAAGCTTTCTTT. Translation: CASSDRDRGPTEAFF.

The chain combines TRBV7-6 with TRBJ2-1; tentative D call: TRBD2 (5 bases). This CDR3 comprises 13 residues. With 1 base removed from V and 8 bases from J, the gap between germline ends came to 9 bases. The germline V gene encodes CDR1 SGHVS and CDR2 FNYEAQ. In DNA, the CDR3 is TGTGCCAGCAGCTTAGGCGAGAGGGATGAGCAGTTCTTC. This codes for CASSLGERDEQFF.

As DNA, the CDR3 is TGCGCCAGCAGCCAAGATCGGTTCTGGGCGGGAGAGGCAGATACGCAGTATTTT. Residues: CASSQDRFWAGEADTQYF. V gene TRBV4-3 combines with J gene TRBJ2-3; 7 bases align to TRBD2. J gave up 4 bases and V 0 bases, and 13 bases lay outside the gene matches. This CDR3 has 18 amino acids. Germline assignment: CDR1 LGHNA and CDR2 YSLEER.

This chain links TRBV7-2 with TRBJ2-3, with a weak D call TRBD2 (6 bases). There are 18 residues in the CDR3. Germline V gives CDR1 SGHTA, CDR2 FQGNSA. V was shortened by 0 bases and J by 0 bases, with 16 bases between the two germline ends. The CDR3 sequence is CASSLALLALGSTDTQYF. In nucleotides, the CDR3 is TGTGCCAGCAGCTTAGCTTTACTAGCTTTGGGGAGCACAGATACGCAGTATTTT. The full variable domain, in which reference TRBV7-2 and TRBJ2-3 provide the parts outside the CDR3, is GAGVSQSPSNKVTEKGKDVELRCDPISGHTALYWYRQSLGQGLEFLIYFQGNSAPDKSGLPSDRFSAERTGGSVSTLTIQRTQQEDSAVYLCASSLALLALGSTDTQYFGPGTRLTVL.

For this clone: Other DNA sequences in the sample encode the same CDR3. The rearrangement joins TRBV6-5 to TRBJ2-1; 9 bases match TRBD1. This CDR3 has 14 residues. The V gene's germline CDR1 is MNHEY and CDR2 SVGAGI. Losses at the gene ends were 6 bases for V and 7 bases for J; bases not matched to a gene: 7. The CDR3: CASSLGTGYNEQFF. CDR3 DNA: TGTGCCAGCAGCCTGGGGACAGGGTATAATGAGCAGTTCTTC.

The V and J genes are TRBV11-2 and TRBJ1-3; D gene unclear. Germline values: CDR1 SGHAT, CDR2 FQNNGV. The CDR3 runs 15 residues. V shed 1 base and J shed 0 bases, with 7 bases lying between them. The CDR3 nucleotides read TGTGCCAGCAGCTTAGGTGCCAGCTCTGGAAACACCATATATTTT. Protein product: CASSLGASSGNTIYF.

In regard to this clone: This CDR3 is also generated by other DNA sequences in the sample. The chain couples TRBV27 to TRBJ2-7; TRBD1 might be the D (5 bases). Trimming left V 3 bases short and J 2 bases short, with 8 bases between. The length of the CDR3 is 13 residues. Germline lookup yields CDR1 MNHEY and CDR2 SMNVEV (reference sequence). CDR3 coding DNA: TGTGCCAGCAGTTTCACAGGTACCTACGAGCAGTACTTC. It specifies CASSFTGTYEQYF.

This chain links TRBV7-8 with TRBJ1-2; 12 nucleotides agree with TRBD1. Germline trimming cut 5 bases from V and 8 bases from J; bases unmatched to any gene: 9. The CDR3 sequence is 15 residues long. Germline V CDR1 and CDR2: SGHVS, FQNEAQ. CDR3 amino acids: CASSPPGQGAKGYTF. The CDR3 nucleotides are TGTGCCAGCAGCCCCCCGGGACAGGGGGCTAAGGGCTACACCTTC.

V is TRBV7-2 and J is TRBJ2-3; D is unclear. Germline CDR1 and CDR2: SGHTA and FQGNSA. CDR3 length equals 17 residues. Trimming took off 4 bases at V and 2 bases at J, with 19 bases between the two ends. This chain's CDR3 is CASSSPSLPHPTDTQYF. The CDR3 bases are TGTGCCAGCAGCTCCCCGAGCCTACCTCACCCCACAGATACGCAGTATTTT. Full variable domain (missing parts from reference TRBV7-2 and TRBJ2-3): GAGVSQSPSNKVTEKGKDVELRCDPISGHTALYWYRQSLGQGLEFLIYFQGNSAPDKSGLPSDRFSAERTGGSVSTLTIQRTQQEDSAVYLCASSSPSLPHPTDTQYFGPGTRLTVL.

The table lists this clone with a count of one. This chain links TRBV2 with TRBJ2-1; D is undetermined. The CDR3 runs to 15 residues. Looked up from germline, CDR1 is SNHLY and CDR2 is FYNNEI. V lost 4 bases to trimming and J lost 0 bases, with 10 bases between them. Here the CDR3 DNA reads TGTGCCAGCAGTGCGCCACATCGCTCCTACAATGAGCAGTTCTTC. Translation: CASSAPHRSYNEQFF.

The chain links TRBV19 to TRBJ2-7; D is possibly TRBD1 or TRBD2 (5 bases each). The CDR3 consists of 14 residues. Per the germline V gene, CDR1 is LNHDA and CDR2 is SQIVND (reference sequence). V was cut by 2 bases and J by 3 bases, with 11 bases left in between. The CDR3 region is CASSIWDGNYEQYF. The DNA of the CDR3 is TGTGCCAGTAGTATATGGGACGGAAACTACGAGCAGTACTTC.

The V gene is TRBV5-8, the J gene TRBJ2-1; the match to TRBD2 covers 7 bases. The germline gives CDR1 SGHTS, CDR2 YDEGEE. J lost 5 bases, V lost 2 bases, and 7 bases had no gene match. The CDR3 has 15 amino acids. The CDR3 region is CASSFRTSTHNEQFF. CDR3 DNA: TGTGCCAGCAGCTTCCGGACTAGTACCCACAATGAGCAGTTCTTC.

J is TRBJ1-3 and V is TRBV30; 10 nucleotides line up with TRBD1. This CDR3 comprises 14 residues. In germline, CDR1 is GTSNPN, CDR2 SVGIG (reference sequence). J gave up 7 bases and V 3 bases, and 6 bases lay outside the gene matches. The CDR3 DNA follows: TGTGCCTGGAGAGCCGGGACAGGGGTGAACACCATATATTTT. This translates into CAWRAGTGVNTIYF.

The gene calls are TRBV7-6 and TRBJ1-2; D gene uncertain. The CDR3 totals 15 residues. The germline V and J ends were trimmed by 1 base and 6 bases, with 15 bases remaining between them. Germline CDR1 SGHVS, CDR2 FNYEAQ. This chain's CDR3 is CASSLGGVGSDGYTF. CDR3 bases: TGTGCCAGCAGCTTAGGGGGTGTAGGGTCGGATGGCTACACCTTC.

The chain joins TRBV11-2 to TRBJ2-7, with TRBD1 matching 8 bases. The CDR3 spans 14 residues. Trimming cost V 2 bases and J 4 bases; bases outside gene matches: 4. Germline CDR1 SGHAT, CDR2 FQNNGV. CDR3 loop: CASSLHGQGYEQYF. CDR3 DNA sequence: TGTGCCAGCAGCTTACACGGACAGGGTTACGAGCAGTACTTC.

The CDR3 sequence is CASRIGGIADTQYF. Written as DNA, the CDR3 is TGCGCCAGCAGAATCGGCGGTATAGCAGATACGCAGTATTTT. This chain joins TRBV5-1 and TRBJ2-3; D gene ambiguous. This CDR3 spans 14 amino acids. V was cut by 5 bases and J by 4 bases, with 14 bases left in between. In germline, CDR1 is SGHRS, CDR2 YFSETQ.

To note about this clone: Other DNA variants within this sample encode the same CDR3. V is TRBV7-9 and J is TRBJ2-1, with D possibly matching TRBD2 (5 bases). The CDR3 is 12 amino acids. Germline CDR1 SEHNR, CDR2 FQNEAQ (reference sequence). V lost 4 bases to trimming and J lost 8 bases, with 9 bases between them. This CDR3 reads CASSSTRDEQFF. CDR3 nucleotides: TGTGCCAGCAGCTCCACTAGGGATGAGCAGTTCTTC.

This rearrangement joins TRBV7-9 to TRBJ2-6; D is unclear. CDR1 SEHNR and CDR2 FQNEAQ come from the germline V gene (reference sequence). The CDR3 consists of 14 residues. V lost 5 bases, J lost 1 base, and 6 bases lay in between. The CDR3, as DNA: TGTGCCAGCAGCCGAGAATCTGGGGCCAACGTCCTGACTTTC. Residues: CASSRESGANVLTF.